This entry lists 27 T cell receptor beta chains sequenced from one sample in a study of blood T cell repertoires in COVID-19. Profiled with immunoSEQ multiplex PCR; TCRdb holds only in-frame clones, not every one. The table records roughly 220,000 clones, around 84% of them present only once. Input material: peripheral blood. The receptors were sampled from a man aged 50-60 years who had recovered from COVID-19.

This clone was found once. The CDR3: CASIAGQANYGYTF. The CDR3 DNA follows: TGTGCCAGCATCGCCGGACAGGCCAACTATGGCTACACCTTC. The chain recombines TRBV28 with TRBJ1-2; 7 bases match TRBD1. J was trimmed by 2 bases and V by 7 bases; bases with no gene match: 7. Germline CDR1 is MDHEN and CDR2 is SYDVKM. The CDR3 totals 14 residues.

The V and J genes are TRBV28 and TRBJ1-2; possible D gene TRBD1, 5 bases. Germline V lookup: CDR1 MDHEN, CDR2 SYDVKM. Trimming removed 5 bases from V and 7 bases from J, with 17 bases in between. This CDR3 comprises 14 residues. DNA for the CDR3: TGTGCCAGCAGTCCCAACCCGAGGGGAGGTGGCTACACCTTC. It encodes CASSPNPRGGGYTF.

This CDR3 reads CASSFAGGQSYEQYF. CDR3 bases: TGTGCCAGCAGTTTCGCCGGGGGGCAGTCCTACGAGCAGTACTTC. The chain links TRBV27 to TRBJ2-7; maybe TRBD2 (7 bases). The V and J ends lost 3 bases and 1 base respectively, with 13 bases between them. There are 15 residues in the CDR3. The germline V gene encodes CDR1 MNHEY and CDR2 SMNVEV (reference sequence).

This clone has a handful of counts. The chain joins TRBV28 to TRBJ1-1; D unresolved. This CDR3 comprises 11 residues. Germline V gene lookup returns CDR1 MDHEN and CDR2 SYDVKM. Trimming stripped 5 bases from V and 7 bases from J, with 8 bases between. In DNA form, the CDR3 reads TGTGCCAGCAGTAAGCCTTATGAAGCTTTCTTT. As protein: CASSKPYEAFF.

V is TRBV27 and J is TRBJ1-1; D is undetermined. The CDR3 extends over 15 amino acids. Germline values: CDR1 MNHEY, CDR2 SMNVEV (reference sequence). Trimming removed 4 bases from V and 1 base from J, with 13 bases in between. The CDR3 bases are TGTGCCAGCAGTTCACTCTCGAGGGCGAACACTGAAGCTTTCTTT. It translates to CASSSLSRANTEAFF.

This clone has only one observation. The chain combines TRBV6-7 with TRBJ2-5; TRBD2 matches at 10 bases. TRBV6-7 is annotated as an ORF whose role is uncertain. The CDR3 has 16 residues. With 0 bases clipped from V and 6 bases from J, the junction kept 7 bases outside the gene matches. Here the CDR3 reads CASSYSQREGPKTQYF. The CDR3 region has the DNA TGTGCCAGCAGTTACTCCCAGCGGGAGGGCCCCAAGACCCAGTACTTC.

The gene calls are TRBV28 and TRBJ1-2, with D possibly matching TRBD1 (5 bases). The germline V gene has CDR1 MDHEN and CDR2 SYDVKM. Between the trimmed V and J ends, which lost 3 bases and 4 bases, there was a span of 15 bases. This CDR3 has 15 residues. CDR3 sequence: CASSLIGGATYGYTF. CDR3 bases: TGTGCCAGCAGTTTGATTGGAGGGGCAACCTATGGCTACACCTTC.

V usage is TRBV30 and J usage is TRBJ1-5, with a tentative D call TRBD1 (6 bases). This CDR3 is built from 13 residues. From germline, CDR1 is GTSNPN and CDR2 SVGIG (reference sequence). Between the trimmed V and J ends, which lost 3 bases and 5 bases, there was a span of 11 bases. This chain's CDR3 is CAWSQSGDQPQHF. The CDR3 DNA reads as TGTGCCTGGAGCCAGTCAGGGGATCAGCCCCAGCATTTT. Full variable domain (remainder filled in from reference TRBV30 and TRBJ1-5): SQTIHQWPATLVQPVGSPLSLECTVEGTSNPNLYWYRQAAGRGLQLLFYSVGIGQISSEVPQNLSASRPQDRQFILSSKKLLLSDSGFYLCAWSQSGDQPQHFGDGTRLSIL.

V is TRBV21-1 and J is TRBJ2-5; the table names TRBD2, a call not compared with the DNA. TRBV21-1 is a known pseudogene. The CDR3 has 13 amino acids. The CDR3 loop is CASSKRNQETQYF. The CDR3 bases are TGTGCCAGCAGCAAGCGAAACCAAGAGACCCAGTACTTC.

The chain employs TRBV28 and TRBJ1-4; tentative D call: TRBD1 (5 bases). CDR1 and CDR2 from the germline V gene are MDHEN and SYDVKM. V lost 8 bases to trimming and J lost 0 bases, with 22 bases between them. This CDR3 region has 18 residues. CDR3 amino acids: CASSRRRQQIATNEKLFF. In nucleotides, the CDR3 is TGTGCCAGCTCGCGCCGGAGACAGCAGATTGCAACTAATGAAAAACTGTTTTTT.

The chain is built from TRBV27 and TRBJ2-7; 9 bases are shared with TRBD1. This CDR3 comprises 13 residues. The V and J ends lost 4 bases and 7 bases, in that order; junction bases with no gene match: 5. Germline V CDR1 and CDR2: MNHEY, SMNVEV (reference sequence). The CDR3 here is CASSSDRGREQYF. The CDR3 DNA follows: TGTGCCAGCAGTTCCGACAGGGGGAGGGAGCAGTACTTC.

This chain uses TRBV7-9 with TRBJ2-3; tentatively, D is TRBD1 (5 bases). V lost 0 bases and J lost 2, with 9 bases in between. This CDR3 spans 15 amino acids. Per germline, CDR1 SEHNR and CDR2 FQNEAQ (reference sequence). In DNA, the CDR3 is TGTGCCAGCAGCTTAGCAGGGGCATACACAGATACGCAGTATTTT. It translates to CASSLAGAYTDTQYF.

This clone has only one observation. This sequence joins TRBV20-1 and TRBJ1-2; no reliable D call. The CDR3 is 13 amino acids. Per germline, CDR1 DFQATT and CDR2 SNEGSKA (reference sequence). Trimming pared 3 bases from V and 0 bases from J, leaving 8 bases between. The CDR3 coding sequence is TGCAGTGCTAGTCTTCCAGCTAACTATGGCTACACCTTC. Amino acids: CSASLPANYGYTF.

The chain is built from TRBV27 and TRBJ2-7; D uncertain. The V and J ends lost 0 bases and 2 bases respectively, with 8 bases between them. The CDR3 extends over 14 amino acids. Germline V gives CDR1 MNHEY, CDR2 SMNVEV (reference sequence). Here the CDR3 reads CASSLSPVAYEQYF. For the CDR3, the DNA is TGTGCCAGCAGTTTATCGCCGGTTGCCTACGAGCAGTACTTC.

The chain is built from TRBV19 and TRBJ1-2, with 11 bases matching TRBD1. The germline CDR1 and CDR2 sequences are LNHDA and SQIVND (reference sequence). The CDR3 is 14 amino acids. With V trimmed by 3 bases and J by 7 bases, 4 bases remained unmatched. CDR3 coding DNA: TGTGCCAGTAGTATCGGACAGGGGGCGCGTGGCTACACCTTC. It codes for CASSIGQGARGYTF. The whole variable domain, remainder taken from reference TRBV19 and TRBJ1-2, is DGGITQSPKYLFRKEGQNVTLSCEQNLNHDAMYWYRQDPGQGLRLIYYSQIVNDFQKGDIAEGYSVSREKKESFPLTVTSAQKNPTAFYLCASSIGQGARGYTFGSGTRLTVV.

The sample holds one count of this clone. The genes are TRBV7-2 and TRBJ1-2; D uncertain. The germline V and J ends were trimmed by 1 base and 8 bases, with 17 bases remaining between them. This CDR3 is built from 15 residues. Germline lookup yields CDR1 SGHTA and CDR2 FQGNSA. CDR3 amino acids: CASSLESTALGGYTF. DNA of the CDR3: TGTGCCAGCAGCTTAGAGTCGACGGCCCTCGGGGGCTACACCTTC.

The gene calls are TRBV19 and TRBJ2-2; D is unresolved. CDR1 LNHDA and CDR2 SQIVND come from the germline V gene (reference sequence). The CDR3 loop spans 16 amino acids. Between the trimmed V and J ends, which lost 4 bases and 0 bases, there was a span of 12 bases. CDR3 nucleotide sequence: TGTGCCAGTAGTAGTACGGCGGCCGCGAACACCGGGGAGCTGTTTTTT. Translation: CASSSTAAANTGELFF. Full variable domain (outside the CDR3, taken from reference TRBV19 and TRBJ2-2): DGGITQSPKYLFRKEGQNVTLSCEQNLNHDAMYWYRQDPGQGLRLIYYSQIVNDFQKGDIAEGYSVSREKKESFPLTVTSAQKNPTAFYLCASSSTAAANTGELFFGEGSRLTVL.

A few counts support this clone. V gene TRBV7-8 combines with J gene TRBJ2-7; possibly TRBD1 for D (5 bases). Germline V gene lookup returns CDR1 SGHVS and CDR2 FQNEAQ. V gave up 3 bases and J gave up 0 bases, with 15 bases separating them. The CDR3 extends over 16 amino acids. CDR3 DNA: TGTGCCAGCAGCTTTTTCAGGGATTCGGCCTCCTACGAGCAGTACTTC. This codes for CASSFFRDSASYEQYF.

J is TRBJ2-5 and V is TRBV5-1; a possible D gene is TRBD1 (6 bases). Germline assignment: CDR1 SGHRS and CDR2 YFSETQ. The CDR3 is 14 residues long. The V and J ends lost 5 bases and 4 bases respectively, with 15 bases between them. The CDR3 DNA follows: TGCGCCAGCAGTATTATGGGCAGGGGAGAGACCCAGTACTTC. It is translated as CASSIMGRGETQYF. The whole variable domain, filled in from reference TRBV5-1 and TRBJ2-5, reads KAGVTQTPRYLIKTRGQQVTLSCSPISGHRSVSWYQQTPGQGLQFLFEYFSETQRNKGNFPGRFSGRQFSNSRSEMNVSTLELGDSALYLCASSIMGRGETQYFGPGTRLLVL.

CDR3 coding DNA: TGTGCCAGCAGCCAGACAGGGGCAGTGAACACTGAAGCTTTCTTT. As protein: CASSQTGAVNTEAFF. The V gene is TRBV3-1 (or the pseudogene TRBV3-2), the J gene TRBJ1-1, with TRBD1 identical over 8 bases. CDR1 is LGHDT and CDR2 is YNNKEL in the germline V gene (reference sequence). The junction had 3 bases not matched to a gene; V was cut back by 3 bases and J by 0 bases. The CDR3 is 15 amino acids.

In its sample, this clone was seen once. V usage is TRBV7-8 and J usage is TRBJ1-1; the D gene is possibly TRBD1 (6 bases). V was shortened by 0 bases and J by 4 bases, with 12 bases between the two germline ends. The CDR3 sequence is 15 residues long. Germline CDR1 reads SGHVS; CDR2 reads FQNEAQ. CDR3 sequence: CASSLADIGGTEAFF. The CDR3 region has the DNA TGTGCCAGCAGCTTAGCGGATATAGGGGGCACTGAAGCTTTCTTT. The complete variable domain, with remaining parts taken from reference TRBV7-8 and TRBJ1-1, reads GAGVSQSPRYKVAKRGQDVALRCDPISGHVSLFWYQQALGQGPEFLTYFQNEAQLDKSGLPSDRFFAERPEGSVSTLKIQRTQQEDSAVYLCASSLADIGGTEAFFGQGTRLTVV.

This chain joins TRBV11-2 and TRBJ2-7; 8 bases are shared with TRBD2. Germline CDR1 reads SGHAT; CDR2 reads FQNNGV. Germline trimming cut 2 bases from V and 2 bases from J; bases unmatched to any gene: 5. The CDR3 runs 15 residues. The CDR3 is CASSLISGGPYEQYF. CDR3 coding DNA: TGTGCCAGCAGCTTAATTTCGGGAGGGCCCTACGAGCAGTACTTC.

CDR3 amino acids: CASSPLGSNTEAFF. For the CDR3, the DNA is TGTGCCAGCTCACCACTGGGCTCGAACACTGAAGCTTTCTTT. This sequence joins TRBV18 and TRBJ1-1; D is ambiguous. Trimming removed 1 base at V and 1 base at J, with 7 bases between. There are 14 residues in the CDR3. Germline lookup yields CDR1 KGHSH and CDR2 LQKENI.

V and J are TRBV27 and TRBJ2-1; 7 bases are shared with TRBD1. The V segment lost 3 bases and the J segment 8 bases; nucleotides outside the gene matches: 10. The CDR3 loop spans 15 amino acids. The germline V gene encodes CDR1 MNHEY and CDR2 SMNVEV (reference sequence). DNA of the CDR3: TGTGCCAGCAGTTTTTACTCAGGGGGAAGTGATGAGCAGTTCTTC. This sequence encodes CASSFYSGGSDEQFF.

The chain uses TRBV27 and TRBJ2-7; 15 nucleotides match TRBD2. This CDR3 has 19 residues. V shed 5 bases and J 0 bases; nucleotides not matched to a gene: 11. Per germline, CDR1 MNHEY and CDR2 SMNVEV (reference sequence). CDR3 in amino acids: CASSPGTSGRLQHSYEQYF. In DNA, the CDR3 is TGTGCCAGCAGTCCCGGGACTAGCGGGAGGCTGCAACACTCCTACGAGCAGTACTTC.

Only one count was recorded for this clone. The chain combines TRBV6-5 with TRBJ1-4; 8 positions agree with TRBD1. Trimming at V came to 9 bases and at J to 2 bases, leaving 5 bases not matched to a gene. The germline gives CDR1 MNHEY, CDR2 SVGAGI. There are 14 residues in the CDR3. The CDR3 sequence is CARVAGGTNEKLFF. Here the CDR3 DNA reads TGTGCCAGGGTAGCAGGGGGCACTAATGAAAAACTGTTTTTT.

The V gene is TRBV6-4, the J gene TRBJ1-1; 7 bases fit TRBD1. CDR3 length equals 14 residues. Germline V gene sequence: CDR1 MRHNA, CDR2 SNTAGT. Trimming cost V 2 bases and J 12 bases; bases outside gene matches: 12. CDR3 residues: CASSDAWTGRPSFF. The CDR3, as DNA: TGTGCCAGCAGTGACGCTTGGACAGGTCGTCCGTCTTTCTTT.